This T cell receptor beta chain was found in a study of T-cell memory formation after mild COVID-19. Turning to this clonotype: The antigen remains undetermined.

Overall study results and limits: In pre-infection memory, a portion of responding clones appeared, which suggested that cross-reactive memory joined.

Trimming pared 3 bases from V and 5 bases from J, leaving 13 bases between. CDR1 is DFQATT and CDR2 is SNEGSKA in the germline V gene (reference sequence). This CDR3 has 13 amino acids. One entry per CDR3 protein results from TCRdb running MiXCR on the 5' RACE reads. The data show a few hundred thousand distinct CDR3 sequences, less than 25% seen once. The sample consisted of PBMCs or a T cell subset sorted from them (not recorded which). The clonotype comes from an adult woman who had mild COVID-19 (a few samples of this study predate the infection). Cell type and time point are not known. The rearrangement joins TRBV20-1 to TRBJ2-5; D might be TRBD2 (5 bases). CDR3 sequence: CSAREAPGETQYF. CDR3 nucleotides: TGCAGTGCTAGGGAGGCCCCTGGGGAGACCCAGTACTTC.